Listed below are T cell receptor beta chains from one sample, sequenced in a study of blood T cell repertoires in COVID-19. Clones were read by immunoSEQ multiplex PCR, and TCRdb kept only the in-frame ones, dropping some. In the table there are roughly 100,000 clones, about 91% of which are singletons. Material: peripheral blood. These receptors originate from a human donor in a cohort sampled during active COVID-19. CDR3s include the opening cysteine and the closing phenylalanine or tryptophan.

j_call | v_call | cdr3_aa
TRBJ2-7 | TRBV4-2 | CASSQASGRFSYEQYF
TRBJ2-5 | TRBV7-9 | CASSLTGEPGTTQYF
TRBJ2-7 | TRBV5-1 | CASSPRTGSSYEQYF
TRBJ2-2 | TRBV7-7 | CASSGGASTGELFF
TRBJ2-3 | TRBV3-1/TRBV3-2 | CASSRQTGDTQYF
TRBJ1-1 | TRBV4-2 | CASSQGRDRVTMNTEAFF
TRBJ2-5 | TRBV5-4 | CASSLGLLNGETQYF
TRBJ2-3 | TRBV11-3 | CASSLSGLITDTQYF
TRBJ1-1 | TRBV7-8 | CASSLDGPGTEAFF
TRBJ2-5 | TRBV11-1 | CASSPWTSRETQYF
TRBJ1-6 | TRBV7-3 | CASSLTRDSPLHF
TRBJ2-7 | TRBV15 | CATSSRAGTGYEQYF
TRBJ1-4 | TRBV28 | CASSVPGSTNEKLFF
TRBJ1-3 | TRBV7-9 | CASSFVGRGSSGNTIYF
TRBJ1-5 | TRBV6-2/TRBV6-3 | CASSSRDRLVRDQPQHF
TRBJ1-1 | TRBV19 | CASTRAGKAEAFF
TRBJ1-4 | TRBV5-8 | CASSLGDRGPLNEKLFF
TRBJ2-2 | TRBV30 | CAWSVPALSGTGELFF
TRBJ2-7 | TRBV2 | CASSETGAEEQYF
TRBJ2-2 | TRBV23-1 | CASSQSGQGNTGELFF
TRBJ2-7 | TRBV19 | CASSLGGMGSYEQYF
TRBJ2-1 | TRBV11-3 | CASSFKLAGGEQFF
TRBJ1-3 | TRBV5-1 | CASSPLSTGAGNTIYF
TRBJ1-6 | TRBV11-2 | CASSPLGGAGSPLHF
TRBJ2-2 | TRBV7-3 | CASSLNGGTSGGELFF
TRBJ2-7 | TRBV7-9 | CASSPRLAGEKYEQYF
TRBJ1-6 | TRBV5-1 | CASSLAGTGELPLHF
TRBJ2-2 | TRBV28 | CASGLGLAGGSGELFF
TRBJ2-5 | TRBV7-8 | CASSSGHLQETQYF
TRBJ1-2 | TRBV19 | CASGQTGNIWADGYTF
TRBJ2-7 | TRBV5-1 | CASSSRRDRGREQYF
TRBJ2-1 | TRBV5-1 | CASSLVRGIDNEQFF
TRBJ2-1 | TRBV2 | CATKEGSYNEQFF
TRBJ1-5 | TRBV28 | CASVGGAANQPQHF
TRBJ2-5 | TRBV14 | CASSQDPLGQGKETQYF
TRBJ2-3 | TRBV9 | CASSVESAGAPTDTQYF
TRBJ2-6 | TRBV6-6 | CASSSLQGAGANVLTF
TRBJ2-1 | TRBV6-6 | CASSIQGVYNEQFF
TRBJ1-3 | TRBV7-9 | CASSFISAGNTIYF
TRBJ2-1 | TRBV4-3 | CASRQGSSYNEQFF